These T cell receptor beta chains were read from a single sample in a study of PD-L1 blockade in urothelial cancer. Generated by immunoSEQ multiplex PCR, the TCRdb table keeps only in-frame clones and is missing some. The sample includes under 90,000 clones, 90% of them seen just once. Sequenced here: PBMCs, sampled around atezolizumab (anti-PD-L1) treatment. The origin of the receptors is a man between 60 and 75 years old with urothelial cancer. Each CDR3 is given with its conserved first and last residue. D genes are given only for firm matches. Clone size is given for some rows only: seen once, a few or many times, or a class if the clone is expanded.

clone_size | j_call | v_call | d_call | cdr3_nt | cdr3_aa
. | TRBJ2-2 | TRBV5-1 | TRBD2 | TGCGCCAGCAGTGTTAGGGAGGGTGACACCGGGGAGCTGTTTTTT | CASSVREGDTGELFF
. | TRBJ2-3 | TRBV9 | TRBD2 | TGTGCCAGCACCAGCGGGGGTACTGCAGATACGCAGTATTTT | CASTSGGTADTQYF
. | TRBJ1-1 | TRBV18 | . | TGTGCCAGCTCACCCGGGGGGGGGCTAGGTGAAGCTTTCTTT | CASSPGGGLGEAFF
. | TRBJ1-5 | TRBV6-1 | TRBD1 | TGTGCCACAGACAGGGCGGCTCAGCCCCAGCATTTT | CATDRAAQPQHF
. | TRBJ2-1 | TRBV7-2 | TRBD2 | TGTGCCAGCAGCTCCCGAGGGACTAGCGGGAGCATAGATGAGCAGTTCTTC | CASSSRGTSGSIDEQFF
. | TRBJ2-7 | TRBV27 | TRBD1 | TGTGCCAGCAGTTTCCGGGACAGGGGCTACGAGCAGTACTTC | CASSFRDRGYEQYF
. | TRBJ1-1 | TRBV18 | TRBD1 | TGTGCCAGCTCACCGAGACAGGGGGATCACACTGAAGCTTTCTTT | CASSPRQGDHTEAFF
. | TRBJ1-4 | TRBV30 | . | TGTGCCTGGAGTTCCTCCCAACGGGATGAAAAACTGTTTTTT | CAWSSSQRDEKLFF
. | TRBJ2-5 | TRBV18 | . | TGTGCCAGCTCAGAGGACTGGAAAGAGACCCAGTACTTC | CASSEDWKETQYF
. | TRBJ1-1 | TRBV5-1 | . | TGCGCCAGCAGCACAAATCCCCAGGGTTCCACTGAAGCTTTCTTT | CASSTNPQGSTEAFF
few | TRBJ1-1 | TRBV11-1 | . | TGTGCCAGCAGGAAATTTACAGGGGAAGCTTTCTTT | CASRKFTGEAFF
. | TRBJ2-3 | TRBV7-2 | TRBD2 | TGTGCCAGCACCCTAACGGTGGCGGGAGGGCCCCCAGATACGCAGTATTTT | CASTLTVAGGPPDTQYF
. | TRBJ1-6 | TRBV10-3 | . | TGTGCCACCCGACAGGTTCTCAATTCACCCCTCCACTTT | CATRQVLNSPLHF
. | TRBJ2-1 | TRBV18 | TRBD1 | TGTGCCAGCTCACTTTACGACAGGGGGTTTAACAATGAGCAGTTCTTC | CASSLYDRGFNNEQFF
. | TRBJ1-2 | TRBV18 | . | TGTGCCAGCTCACCCGAGGCCCAGAACTATGGCTACACCTTC | CASSPEAQNYGYTF
once | TRBJ2-7 | TRBV19 | TRBD2 | TGTGCCAGTAGCCGGACTAGCGGGGGGTCAGCATACGAGCAGTACTTC | CASSRTSGGSAYEQYF
. | TRBJ2-1 | TRBV27 | . | TGTGCCAGCAGTCCCGAGTCTGTCTCCCACTCCTACAATGAGCAGTTCTTC | CASSPESVSHSYNEQFF
. | TRBJ1-2 | TRBV14 | TRBD1 | TGTGCCAGCAGCCAGGCCGACAGGGGGTATGGCTACACCTTC | CASSQADRGYGYTF
. | TRBJ2-3 | TRBV28 | . | TGTGCCAGCAGGCAATCTAGCTCGACGCAGTATTTT | CASRQSSSTQYF
. | TRBJ1-5 | TRBV19 | TRBD1 | TGTGCCAGTAGTGCCCGGGACAGGTATCAGCCCCAGCATTTT | CASSARDRYQPQHF
. | TRBJ1-2 | TRBV9 | TRBD1 | TGTGCCAGCAGCGTAACACCTGACAGGGGTGGCTATGGCTACACCTTC | CASSVTPDRGGYGYTF
. | TRBJ2-2 | TRBV11-2 | . | TGTGCCAGCAGCTTTGCCACAGGGACCGGGGAGCTGTTTTTT | CASSFATGTGELFF
. | TRBJ2-7 | TRBV10-1 | TRBD2 | TGCGCCAGCAGTGGCGGCGGGAGCTCCTACGAGCAGTACTTC | CASSGGGSSYEQYF
. | TRBJ2-7 | TRBV7-8 | TRBD1 | TGTGCCAGCAGAACTGGACAGGGGGCAAAGGGGGAGCAGTACTTC | CASRTGQGAKGEQYF
. | TRBJ1-5 | TRBV18 | . | TGTGCCAGCTCACCGCAGCAGAATAGGGAGACGTCCCAGCATTTT | CASSPQQNRETSQHF
. | TRBJ1-1 | TRBV6-5 | TRBD1 | TGTGCCAGCAGTCCAGGGGGTCATACTGAAGCTTTCTTT | CASSPGGHTEAFF
few | TRBJ2-7 | TRBV5-1 | TRBD1 | TGCGCCAGCAGCTTACAGGGGAGTTCCTACGAGCAGTACTTC | CASSLQGSSYEQYF
. | TRBJ2-7 | TRBV7-8 | TRBD2 | TGTGCCAGCAGCTCATTCAGGGAGGGCCCCTACGAGCAGTACTTC | CASSSFREGPYEQYF
. | TRBJ2-1 | TRBV14 | . | TGTGCCAGCAGCCTTAACAGATACAATGAGCAGTTCTTC | CASSLNRYNEQFF
. | TRBJ2-7 | TRBV6-5 | . | TGTGCCAGCAGTTCAGGATCCTACGAGCAGTACTTC | CASSSGSYEQYF
. | TRBJ2-2 | TRBV29-1 | . | TGCAGCGTTGAAATCCAGGGCGCCGGGGAGCTGTTTTTT | CSVEIQGAGELFF
. | TRBJ2-1 | TRBV5-4 | TRBD2 | TGTGCCAGCAGCTTGGGGACTAGCGGTAATTACAATGAGCAGTTCTTC | CASSLGTSGNYNEQFF
once | TRBJ2-7 | TRBV9 | TRBD2 | TGTGCCAGCAGCGCCGGGACTAGCGGTACCTACGAGCAGTACTTC | CASSAGTSGTYEQYF
. | TRBJ2-4 | TRBV28 | . | TGTGCCAGCAGTTTAGGCAATACAAACATTCAGTACTTC | CASSLGNTNIQYF
. | TRBJ1-5 | TRBV6-8 | . | TGTGCCAGCAGGCGGCCCCCCGGGGGTCAGCCCCAGCATTTT | CASRRPPGGQPQHF
. | TRBJ2-1 | TRBV27 | TRBD2 | TGTGCCAGCAGTTTTGGTTCTAGCGGGTACAATGAGCAGTTCTTC | CASSFGSSGYNEQFF
. | TRBJ1-1 | TRBV2 | TRBD1 | TGTGCCAGGAAATGGGACAGTGGGACTGAAGCTTTCTTT | CARKWDSGTEAFF
. | TRBJ1-4 | TRBV7-2 | . | TGTGCCAGCAGCCCCCGGGGCGCGGGAGGAGAAAAACTGTTTTTT | CASSPRGAGGEKLFF
. | TRBJ2-7 | TRBV7-9 | TRBD1 | TGTGCCAGCAGCTCCACTACCTGGACAGGTTTCTCCTACGAGCAGTACTTC | CASSSTTWTGFSYEQYF
. | TRBJ1-3 | TRBV19 | . | TGTGCCAGTAGTACGCGGTCGGGGATAGCTGGAAACACCATATATTTT | CASSTRSGIAGNTIYF
. | TRBJ2-6 | TRBV7-7 | . | TGTGCTAGCAGCCCTGGTGGAGGGATAACTGGGGCCAACGTCCTGACTTTC | CASSPGGGITGANVLTF